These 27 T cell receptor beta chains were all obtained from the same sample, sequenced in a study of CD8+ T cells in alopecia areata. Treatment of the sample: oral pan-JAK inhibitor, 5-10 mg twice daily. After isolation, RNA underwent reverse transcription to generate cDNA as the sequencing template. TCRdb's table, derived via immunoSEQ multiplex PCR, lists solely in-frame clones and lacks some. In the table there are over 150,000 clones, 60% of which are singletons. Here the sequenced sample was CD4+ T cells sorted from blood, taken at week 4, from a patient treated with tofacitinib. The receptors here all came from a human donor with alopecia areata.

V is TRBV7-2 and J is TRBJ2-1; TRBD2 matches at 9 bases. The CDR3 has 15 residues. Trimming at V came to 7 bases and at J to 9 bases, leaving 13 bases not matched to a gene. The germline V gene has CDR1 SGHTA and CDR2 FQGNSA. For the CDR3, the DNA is TGTGCCAGCAACTCGGTACTAGCGGGCTCCGGTGAGCAGTTCTTC. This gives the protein CASNSVLAGSGEQFF.

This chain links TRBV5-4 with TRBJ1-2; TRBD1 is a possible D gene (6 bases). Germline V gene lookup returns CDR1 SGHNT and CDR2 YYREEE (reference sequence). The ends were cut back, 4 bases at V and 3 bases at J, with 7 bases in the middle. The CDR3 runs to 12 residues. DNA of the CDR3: TGTGCCAGCAGCGGGGGCGACTATGGCTACACCTTC. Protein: CASSGGDYGYTF.

As DNA, the CDR3 is TGTGCCAGCAGCTTGATGGATAACTATGGCTACACCTTC. Protein: CASSLMDNYGYTF. V is TRBV5-6 and J is TRBJ1-2, with D unresolved. The V gene lost 1 base and the J gene lost 1 base, with 5 bases spanning the gap. CDR3 length: 13 residues. Germline CDR1 reads SGHDT; CDR2 reads YYEEEE.

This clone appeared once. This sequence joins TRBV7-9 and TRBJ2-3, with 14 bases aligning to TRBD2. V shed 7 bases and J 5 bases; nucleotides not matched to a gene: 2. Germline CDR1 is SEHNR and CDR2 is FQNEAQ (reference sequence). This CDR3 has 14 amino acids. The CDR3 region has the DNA TGTGCCAGCACGGGACTAGCGGGAGTAGATACGCAGTATTTT. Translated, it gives CASTGLAGVDTQYF.

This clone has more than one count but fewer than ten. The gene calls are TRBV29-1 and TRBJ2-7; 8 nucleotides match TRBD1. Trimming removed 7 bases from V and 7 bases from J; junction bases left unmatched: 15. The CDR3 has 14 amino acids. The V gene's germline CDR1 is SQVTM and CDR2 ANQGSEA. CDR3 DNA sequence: TGCAGCGCTGGGGCAGGGGGCTTCTTGGGGGAGCAGTACTTC. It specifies CSAGAGGFLGEQYF.

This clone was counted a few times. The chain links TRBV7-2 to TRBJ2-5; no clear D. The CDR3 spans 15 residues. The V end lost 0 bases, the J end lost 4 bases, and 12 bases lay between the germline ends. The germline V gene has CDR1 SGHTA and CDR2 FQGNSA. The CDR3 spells CASSLASRLGETQYF. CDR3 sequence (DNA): TGTGCCAGCAGCTTAGCATCGCGGCTTGGAGAGACCCAGTACTTC. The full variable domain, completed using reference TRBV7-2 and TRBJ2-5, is GAGVSQSPSNKVTEKGKDVELRCDPISGHTALYWYRQSLGQGLEFLIYFQGNSAPDKSGLPSDRFSAERTGGSVSTLTIQRTQQEDSAVYLCASSLASRLGETQYFGPGTRLLVL.

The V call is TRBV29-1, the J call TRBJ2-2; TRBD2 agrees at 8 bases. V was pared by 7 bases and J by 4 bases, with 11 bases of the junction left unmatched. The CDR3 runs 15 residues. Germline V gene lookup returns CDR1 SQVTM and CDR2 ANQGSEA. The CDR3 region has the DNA TGCAGCGCCCTTGGCCCGGGACTAGTCACCGGGGAGCTGTTTTTT. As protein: CSALGPGLVTGELFF.

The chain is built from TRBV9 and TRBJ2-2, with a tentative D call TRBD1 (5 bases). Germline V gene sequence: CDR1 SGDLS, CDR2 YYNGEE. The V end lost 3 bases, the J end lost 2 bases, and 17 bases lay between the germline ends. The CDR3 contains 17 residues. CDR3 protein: CASSALQGALNTGELFF. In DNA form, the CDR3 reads TGTGCCAGCAGCGCCTTACAAGGGGCCCTTAACACCGGGGAGCTGTTTTTT.

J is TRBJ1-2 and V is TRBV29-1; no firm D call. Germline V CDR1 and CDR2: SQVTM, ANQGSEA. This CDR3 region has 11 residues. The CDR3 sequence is CSSATNYGYTF. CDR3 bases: TGCAGTTCCGCTACTAACTATGGCTACACCTTC.

Here the CDR3 reads CASSLAGEAETQYF. DNA for the CDR3: TGTGCCAGCAGCCTAGCGGGAGAGGCTGAGACCCAGTACTTC. This chain connects TRBV14 to TRBJ2-5, with 9 bases that match TRBD2. The junction had 5 bases not matched to a gene; V was cut back by 4 bases and J by 5 bases. Per germline, CDR1 SGHDN and CDR2 FVKESK. This CDR3 is 14 amino acids long.

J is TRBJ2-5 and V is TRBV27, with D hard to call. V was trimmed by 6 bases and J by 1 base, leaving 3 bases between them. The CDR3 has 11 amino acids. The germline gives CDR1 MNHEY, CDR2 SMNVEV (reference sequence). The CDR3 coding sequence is TGTGCCAGCAGGGCCCAAGAGACCCAGTACTTC. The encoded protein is CASRAQETQYF.

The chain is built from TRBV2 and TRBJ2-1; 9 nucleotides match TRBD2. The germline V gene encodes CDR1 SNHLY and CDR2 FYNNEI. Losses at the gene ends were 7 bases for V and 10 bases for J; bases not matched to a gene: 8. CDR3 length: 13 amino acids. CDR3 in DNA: TGTGCCAGCAAAACTAGCGGGCAGCGCGAGCAGTTCTTC. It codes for CASKTSGQREQFF. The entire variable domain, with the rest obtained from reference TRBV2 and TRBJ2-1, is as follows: EPEVTQTPSHQVTQMGQEVILRCVPISNHLYFYWYRQILGQKVEFLVSFYNNEISEKSEIFDDQFSVERPDGSNFTLKIRSTKLEDSAMYFCASKTSGQREQFFGPGTRLTVL.

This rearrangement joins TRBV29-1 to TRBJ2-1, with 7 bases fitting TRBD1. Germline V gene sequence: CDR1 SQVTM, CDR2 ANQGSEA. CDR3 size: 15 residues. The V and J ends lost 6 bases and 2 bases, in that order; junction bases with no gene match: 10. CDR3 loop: CSVLRQGLTYNEQFF. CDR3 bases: TGCAGCGTGTTAAGACAGGGCTTAACCTACAATGAGCAGTTCTTC.

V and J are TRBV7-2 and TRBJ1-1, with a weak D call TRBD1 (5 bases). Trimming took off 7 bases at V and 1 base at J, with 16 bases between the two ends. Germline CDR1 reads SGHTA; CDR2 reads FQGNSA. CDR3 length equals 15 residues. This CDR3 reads CASTFTGTANTEAFF. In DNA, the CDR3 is TGTGCCAGCACCTTCACGGGGACGGCGAACACTGAAGCTTTCTTT.

For the CDR3, the DNA is TGTGCCTGGAGCCTTAGCGGGAGGGCCTACACCGGGGAGCTGTTTTTT. Its translation is CAWSLSGRAYTGELFF. This chain links TRBV30 with TRBJ2-2, with TRBD2 identical over 11 bases. Per germline, CDR1 GTSNPN and CDR2 SVGIG (reference sequence). The CDR3 has 16 residues. Trimming cost V 3 bases and J 3 bases; bases outside gene matches: 6.

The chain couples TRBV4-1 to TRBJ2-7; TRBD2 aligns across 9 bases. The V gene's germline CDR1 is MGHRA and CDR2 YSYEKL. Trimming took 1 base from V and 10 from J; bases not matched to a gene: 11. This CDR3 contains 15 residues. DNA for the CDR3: TGCGCCAGCAGCCAAGGCTTCATAGCGGGAGTGGGTCAGTACTTC. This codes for CASSQGFIAGVGQYF.

The CDR3 loop reads CSVTSSYEQYF. CDR3 nucleotide sequence: TGCAGCGTCACGAGCTCCTACGAGCAGTACTTC. The chain links TRBV29-1 to TRBJ2-7, with no clear D. The CDR3 is made up of 11 amino acids. Trimming took off 6 bases at V and 0 bases at J, with 6 bases between the two ends. Germline V CDR1 and CDR2: SQVTM, ANQGSEA.

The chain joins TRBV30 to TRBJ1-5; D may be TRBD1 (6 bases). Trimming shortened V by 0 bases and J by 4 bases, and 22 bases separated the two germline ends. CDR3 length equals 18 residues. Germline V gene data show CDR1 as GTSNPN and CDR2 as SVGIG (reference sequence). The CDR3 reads CAWSVPPWGRKGNQPQHF. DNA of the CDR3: TGTGCCTGGAGTGTTCCACCCTGGGGGCGCAAGGGGAATCAGCCCCAGCATTTT.

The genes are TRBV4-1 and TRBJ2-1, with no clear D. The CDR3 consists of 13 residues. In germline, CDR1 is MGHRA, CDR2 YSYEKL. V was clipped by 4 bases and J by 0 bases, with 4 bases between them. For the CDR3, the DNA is TGCGCCAGCAGCCGCACCTCCTACAATGAGCAGTTCTTC. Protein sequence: CASSRTSYNEQFF.

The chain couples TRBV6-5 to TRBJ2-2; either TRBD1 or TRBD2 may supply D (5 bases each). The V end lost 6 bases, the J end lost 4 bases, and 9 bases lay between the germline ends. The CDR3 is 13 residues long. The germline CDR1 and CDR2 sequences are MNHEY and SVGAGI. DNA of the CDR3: TGTGCCAGCAGGAGGGGTGTCACCGGGGAGCTGTTTTTT. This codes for CASRRGVTGELFF.

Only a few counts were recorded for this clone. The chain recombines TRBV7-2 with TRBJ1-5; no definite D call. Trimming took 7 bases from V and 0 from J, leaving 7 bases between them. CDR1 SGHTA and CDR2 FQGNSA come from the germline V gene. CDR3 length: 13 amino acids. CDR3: CASTISSNQPQHF. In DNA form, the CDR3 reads TGTGCCAGCACTATTTCTAGCAATCAGCCCCAGCATTTT. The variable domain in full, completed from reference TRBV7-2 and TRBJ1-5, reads GAGVSQSPSNKVTEKGKDVELRCDPISGHTALYWYRQSLGQGLEFLIYFQGNSAPDKSGLPSDRFSAERTGGSVSTLTIQRTQQEDSAVYLCASTISSNQPQHFGDGTRLSIL.

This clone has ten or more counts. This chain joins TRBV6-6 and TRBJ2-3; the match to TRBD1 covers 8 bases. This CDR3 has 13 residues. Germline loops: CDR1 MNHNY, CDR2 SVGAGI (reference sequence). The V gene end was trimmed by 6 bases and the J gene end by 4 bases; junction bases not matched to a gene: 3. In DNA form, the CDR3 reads TGTGCCAGCAGGTCACAGGGGGCAGATACGCAGTATTTT. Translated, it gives CASRSQGADTQYF.

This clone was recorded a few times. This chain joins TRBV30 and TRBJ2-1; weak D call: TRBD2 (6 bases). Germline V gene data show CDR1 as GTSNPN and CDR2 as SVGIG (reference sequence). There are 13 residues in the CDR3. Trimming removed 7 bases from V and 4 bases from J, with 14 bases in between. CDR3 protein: CASRDWQYNEQFF. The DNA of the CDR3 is TGTGCCTCCAGGGACTGGCAATACAATGAGCAGTTCTTC.

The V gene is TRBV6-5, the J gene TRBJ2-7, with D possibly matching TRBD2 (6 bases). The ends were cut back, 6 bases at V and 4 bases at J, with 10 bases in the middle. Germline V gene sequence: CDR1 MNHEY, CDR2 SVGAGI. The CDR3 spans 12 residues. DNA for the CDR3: TGTGCCAGCAGGAGCGGGCGGTACGAGCAGTACTTC. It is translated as CASRSGRYEQYF.

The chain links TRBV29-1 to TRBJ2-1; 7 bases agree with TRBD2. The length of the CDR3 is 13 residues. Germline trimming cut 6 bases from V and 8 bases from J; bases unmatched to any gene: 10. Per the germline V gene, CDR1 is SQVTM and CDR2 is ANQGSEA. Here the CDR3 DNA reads TGCAGCGTCGCGGGGGACTCCCAGGATGAGCAGTTCTTC. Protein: CSVAGDSQDEQFF.

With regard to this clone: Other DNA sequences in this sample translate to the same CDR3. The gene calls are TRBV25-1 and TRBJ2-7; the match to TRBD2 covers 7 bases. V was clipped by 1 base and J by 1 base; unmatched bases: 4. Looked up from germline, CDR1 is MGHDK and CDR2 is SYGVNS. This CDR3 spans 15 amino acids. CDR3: CASSESGGGSYEQYF. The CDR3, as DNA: TGTGCCAGCAGTGAATCGGGAGGAGGGTCCTACGAGCAGTACTTC.

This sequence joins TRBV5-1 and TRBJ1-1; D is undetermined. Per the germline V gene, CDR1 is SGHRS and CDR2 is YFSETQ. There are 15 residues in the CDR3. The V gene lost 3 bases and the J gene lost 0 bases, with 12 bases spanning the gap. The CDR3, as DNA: TGCGCCAGCAGCTGGGCGGGAGGCATGAACACTGAAGCTTTCTTT. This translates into CASSWAGGMNTEAFF.